The 11 T cell receptor beta chains in this list originate from one sample, sequenced in a study of cytomegalovirus exposure and HLA in healthy donors. The PCR made use of 60 Vbeta and 13 Jbeta primers. Assay: immunoSEQ multiplex PCR; the TCRdb copy retains only in-frame clones and omits some. Its table records tens of thousands of clones. The material sequenced was PBMCs. All receptors derive from a female donor in good health and CMV-seropositive.

The rearrangement links TRBV6-5 to TRBJ2-3, with 8 bases lining up with TRBD2. The CDR3 is 15 residues long. The germline V gene has CDR1 MNHEY and CDR2 SVGAGI. The V gene end was trimmed by 5 bases and the J gene end by 4 bases; junction bases not matched to a gene: 8. In DNA, the CDR3 is TGTGCCAGCAGTCCGGGACTAGGGGTCCCAGATACGCAGTATTTT. Its protein is CASSPGLGVPDTQYF.

The gene calls are TRBV6-1 and TRBJ2-1, with D unclear. This CDR3 contains 14 residues. Germline V gene lookup returns CDR1 MNHNS and CDR2 SASEGT. The CDR3 reads CPLGWKLPQDEQFF. The CDR3 region has the DNA TGTCCTCTCGGGTGGAAGCTACCCCAAGATGAGCAGTTCTTC.

For the CDR3, the DNA is TGTGCCACCAGGGACAGGGGAGAGACCCAGTACTTC. Encoded protein: CATRDRGETQYF. V is TRBV18 and J is TRBJ2-5; 10 bases line up with TRBD1. V dropped 10 bases and J dropped 4; count of bases not matched to a gene: 3. This CDR3 contains 12 residues. Looked up from germline, CDR1 is KGHSH and CDR2 is LQKENI.

The chain recombines TRBV4-1 with TRBJ2-3, with 8 bases identical to TRBD2. CDR1 is MGHRA, CDR2 YSYEKL, per germline. V dropped 1 base and J dropped 6; count of bases not matched to a gene: 6. This CDR3 has 15 residues. In DNA form, the CDR3 reads TGCGCCAGCAGCCAAGTCCCGCGGGAGGTGGATACGCAGTATTTT. Translating gives CASSQVPREVDTQYF.

This sequence joins TRBV5-1 and TRBJ1-4; TRBD1 is a possible D gene (6 bases). The CDR3 has 17 amino acids. V gave up 0 bases and J gave up 0 bases, with 12 bases separating them. Germline lookup yields CDR1 SGHRS and CDR2 YFSETQ. The CDR3 is CASSLEGTRATNEKLFF. The CDR3 DNA reads TGCGCCAGCAGCTTGGAGGGGACAAGAGCAACTAATGAAAAACTGTTTTTT.

CDR3 bases: TGTGCCAGCAGTCCGCCTATCTCCTACGAGCAGTACTTC. Residues: CASSPPISYEQYF. The gene calls are TRBV28 and TRBJ2-7, with D unclear. There are 13 residues in the CDR3. Germline CDR1 MDHEN, CDR2 SYDVKM. V was pared by 5 bases and J by 0 bases, with 8 bases between.

The chain links TRBV6-5 to TRBJ2-7; D may be TRBD2 (5 bases). Germline V gene sequence: CDR1 MNHEY, CDR2 SVGAGI. CDR3 length: 14 residues. The ends were cut back, 3 bases at V and 6 bases at J, with 15 bases in the middle. CDR3 in DNA: TGTGCCAGCAGTTATACTAGTGGGCTCCGCGAGCAGTACTTC. It codes for CASSYTSGLREQYF.

V usage is TRBV29-1 and J usage is TRBJ2-3; 9 bases fit TRBD2. This CDR3 comprises 14 residues. V trimming: 7 bases; J trimming: 1 base; junction bases outside the gene matches: 6. Germline assignment: CDR1 SQVTM and CDR2 ANQGSEA. The CDR3 protein is CSAGLAERTDTQYF. Written as DNA, the CDR3 is TGCAGCGCGGGACTAGCCGAGCGCACAGATACGCAGTATTTT.

The rearrangement links TRBV19 to TRBJ2-3; 11 bases align to TRBD1. The V gene end was trimmed by 6 bases and the J gene end by 4 bases; junction bases not matched to a gene: 3. The CDR3 contains 14 residues. The germline V gene has CDR1 LNHDA and CDR2 SQIVND (reference sequence). In nucleotides, the CDR3 is TGTGCCAGTAGGGACAGGGGGCAACCAGATACGCAGTATTTT. Translation gives CASRDRGQPDTQYF.

The chain is built from TRBV25-1 and TRBJ2-2; D perhaps matches TRBD2 (7 bases). Trimming left V 8 bases short and J 1 base short, with 17 bases between. The CDR3 totals 16 residues. From germline, CDR1 is MGHDK and CDR2 SYGVNS. DNA of the CDR3: TGTGCCAGCCAAAAGGTGCGGGGGCGGAACACCGGGGAGCTGTTTTTT. As protein: CASQKVRGRNTGELFF.

The chain combines TRBV27 with TRBJ2-5, with D unclear. The length of the CDR3 is 13 residues. The V gene lost 5 bases and the J gene lost 5 bases, with 12 bases spanning the gap. CDR1 and CDR2 from the germline V gene are MNHEY and SMNVEV (reference sequence). CDR3 loop: CASSRRLRETQYF. CDR3 sequence (DNA): TGTGCCAGCAGTCGACGACTTAGGGAGACCCAGTACTTC.